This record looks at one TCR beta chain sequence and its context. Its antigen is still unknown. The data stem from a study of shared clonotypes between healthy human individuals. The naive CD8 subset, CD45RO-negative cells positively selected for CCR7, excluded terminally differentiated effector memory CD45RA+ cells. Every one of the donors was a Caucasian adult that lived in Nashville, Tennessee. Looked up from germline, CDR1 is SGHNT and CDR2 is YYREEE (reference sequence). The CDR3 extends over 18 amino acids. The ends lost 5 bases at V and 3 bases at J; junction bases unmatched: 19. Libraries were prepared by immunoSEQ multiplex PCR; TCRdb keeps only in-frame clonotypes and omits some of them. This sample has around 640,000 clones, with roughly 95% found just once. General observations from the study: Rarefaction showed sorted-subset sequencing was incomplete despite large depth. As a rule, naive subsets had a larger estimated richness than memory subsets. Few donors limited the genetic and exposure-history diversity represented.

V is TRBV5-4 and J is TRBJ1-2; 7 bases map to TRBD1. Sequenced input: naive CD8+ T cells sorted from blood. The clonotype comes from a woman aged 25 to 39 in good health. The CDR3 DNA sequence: TGTGCCAGCAGAATGGAAAATCAGGGGGTGACCTACGACTATGGCTACACCTTC. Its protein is CASRMENQGVTYDYGYTF.